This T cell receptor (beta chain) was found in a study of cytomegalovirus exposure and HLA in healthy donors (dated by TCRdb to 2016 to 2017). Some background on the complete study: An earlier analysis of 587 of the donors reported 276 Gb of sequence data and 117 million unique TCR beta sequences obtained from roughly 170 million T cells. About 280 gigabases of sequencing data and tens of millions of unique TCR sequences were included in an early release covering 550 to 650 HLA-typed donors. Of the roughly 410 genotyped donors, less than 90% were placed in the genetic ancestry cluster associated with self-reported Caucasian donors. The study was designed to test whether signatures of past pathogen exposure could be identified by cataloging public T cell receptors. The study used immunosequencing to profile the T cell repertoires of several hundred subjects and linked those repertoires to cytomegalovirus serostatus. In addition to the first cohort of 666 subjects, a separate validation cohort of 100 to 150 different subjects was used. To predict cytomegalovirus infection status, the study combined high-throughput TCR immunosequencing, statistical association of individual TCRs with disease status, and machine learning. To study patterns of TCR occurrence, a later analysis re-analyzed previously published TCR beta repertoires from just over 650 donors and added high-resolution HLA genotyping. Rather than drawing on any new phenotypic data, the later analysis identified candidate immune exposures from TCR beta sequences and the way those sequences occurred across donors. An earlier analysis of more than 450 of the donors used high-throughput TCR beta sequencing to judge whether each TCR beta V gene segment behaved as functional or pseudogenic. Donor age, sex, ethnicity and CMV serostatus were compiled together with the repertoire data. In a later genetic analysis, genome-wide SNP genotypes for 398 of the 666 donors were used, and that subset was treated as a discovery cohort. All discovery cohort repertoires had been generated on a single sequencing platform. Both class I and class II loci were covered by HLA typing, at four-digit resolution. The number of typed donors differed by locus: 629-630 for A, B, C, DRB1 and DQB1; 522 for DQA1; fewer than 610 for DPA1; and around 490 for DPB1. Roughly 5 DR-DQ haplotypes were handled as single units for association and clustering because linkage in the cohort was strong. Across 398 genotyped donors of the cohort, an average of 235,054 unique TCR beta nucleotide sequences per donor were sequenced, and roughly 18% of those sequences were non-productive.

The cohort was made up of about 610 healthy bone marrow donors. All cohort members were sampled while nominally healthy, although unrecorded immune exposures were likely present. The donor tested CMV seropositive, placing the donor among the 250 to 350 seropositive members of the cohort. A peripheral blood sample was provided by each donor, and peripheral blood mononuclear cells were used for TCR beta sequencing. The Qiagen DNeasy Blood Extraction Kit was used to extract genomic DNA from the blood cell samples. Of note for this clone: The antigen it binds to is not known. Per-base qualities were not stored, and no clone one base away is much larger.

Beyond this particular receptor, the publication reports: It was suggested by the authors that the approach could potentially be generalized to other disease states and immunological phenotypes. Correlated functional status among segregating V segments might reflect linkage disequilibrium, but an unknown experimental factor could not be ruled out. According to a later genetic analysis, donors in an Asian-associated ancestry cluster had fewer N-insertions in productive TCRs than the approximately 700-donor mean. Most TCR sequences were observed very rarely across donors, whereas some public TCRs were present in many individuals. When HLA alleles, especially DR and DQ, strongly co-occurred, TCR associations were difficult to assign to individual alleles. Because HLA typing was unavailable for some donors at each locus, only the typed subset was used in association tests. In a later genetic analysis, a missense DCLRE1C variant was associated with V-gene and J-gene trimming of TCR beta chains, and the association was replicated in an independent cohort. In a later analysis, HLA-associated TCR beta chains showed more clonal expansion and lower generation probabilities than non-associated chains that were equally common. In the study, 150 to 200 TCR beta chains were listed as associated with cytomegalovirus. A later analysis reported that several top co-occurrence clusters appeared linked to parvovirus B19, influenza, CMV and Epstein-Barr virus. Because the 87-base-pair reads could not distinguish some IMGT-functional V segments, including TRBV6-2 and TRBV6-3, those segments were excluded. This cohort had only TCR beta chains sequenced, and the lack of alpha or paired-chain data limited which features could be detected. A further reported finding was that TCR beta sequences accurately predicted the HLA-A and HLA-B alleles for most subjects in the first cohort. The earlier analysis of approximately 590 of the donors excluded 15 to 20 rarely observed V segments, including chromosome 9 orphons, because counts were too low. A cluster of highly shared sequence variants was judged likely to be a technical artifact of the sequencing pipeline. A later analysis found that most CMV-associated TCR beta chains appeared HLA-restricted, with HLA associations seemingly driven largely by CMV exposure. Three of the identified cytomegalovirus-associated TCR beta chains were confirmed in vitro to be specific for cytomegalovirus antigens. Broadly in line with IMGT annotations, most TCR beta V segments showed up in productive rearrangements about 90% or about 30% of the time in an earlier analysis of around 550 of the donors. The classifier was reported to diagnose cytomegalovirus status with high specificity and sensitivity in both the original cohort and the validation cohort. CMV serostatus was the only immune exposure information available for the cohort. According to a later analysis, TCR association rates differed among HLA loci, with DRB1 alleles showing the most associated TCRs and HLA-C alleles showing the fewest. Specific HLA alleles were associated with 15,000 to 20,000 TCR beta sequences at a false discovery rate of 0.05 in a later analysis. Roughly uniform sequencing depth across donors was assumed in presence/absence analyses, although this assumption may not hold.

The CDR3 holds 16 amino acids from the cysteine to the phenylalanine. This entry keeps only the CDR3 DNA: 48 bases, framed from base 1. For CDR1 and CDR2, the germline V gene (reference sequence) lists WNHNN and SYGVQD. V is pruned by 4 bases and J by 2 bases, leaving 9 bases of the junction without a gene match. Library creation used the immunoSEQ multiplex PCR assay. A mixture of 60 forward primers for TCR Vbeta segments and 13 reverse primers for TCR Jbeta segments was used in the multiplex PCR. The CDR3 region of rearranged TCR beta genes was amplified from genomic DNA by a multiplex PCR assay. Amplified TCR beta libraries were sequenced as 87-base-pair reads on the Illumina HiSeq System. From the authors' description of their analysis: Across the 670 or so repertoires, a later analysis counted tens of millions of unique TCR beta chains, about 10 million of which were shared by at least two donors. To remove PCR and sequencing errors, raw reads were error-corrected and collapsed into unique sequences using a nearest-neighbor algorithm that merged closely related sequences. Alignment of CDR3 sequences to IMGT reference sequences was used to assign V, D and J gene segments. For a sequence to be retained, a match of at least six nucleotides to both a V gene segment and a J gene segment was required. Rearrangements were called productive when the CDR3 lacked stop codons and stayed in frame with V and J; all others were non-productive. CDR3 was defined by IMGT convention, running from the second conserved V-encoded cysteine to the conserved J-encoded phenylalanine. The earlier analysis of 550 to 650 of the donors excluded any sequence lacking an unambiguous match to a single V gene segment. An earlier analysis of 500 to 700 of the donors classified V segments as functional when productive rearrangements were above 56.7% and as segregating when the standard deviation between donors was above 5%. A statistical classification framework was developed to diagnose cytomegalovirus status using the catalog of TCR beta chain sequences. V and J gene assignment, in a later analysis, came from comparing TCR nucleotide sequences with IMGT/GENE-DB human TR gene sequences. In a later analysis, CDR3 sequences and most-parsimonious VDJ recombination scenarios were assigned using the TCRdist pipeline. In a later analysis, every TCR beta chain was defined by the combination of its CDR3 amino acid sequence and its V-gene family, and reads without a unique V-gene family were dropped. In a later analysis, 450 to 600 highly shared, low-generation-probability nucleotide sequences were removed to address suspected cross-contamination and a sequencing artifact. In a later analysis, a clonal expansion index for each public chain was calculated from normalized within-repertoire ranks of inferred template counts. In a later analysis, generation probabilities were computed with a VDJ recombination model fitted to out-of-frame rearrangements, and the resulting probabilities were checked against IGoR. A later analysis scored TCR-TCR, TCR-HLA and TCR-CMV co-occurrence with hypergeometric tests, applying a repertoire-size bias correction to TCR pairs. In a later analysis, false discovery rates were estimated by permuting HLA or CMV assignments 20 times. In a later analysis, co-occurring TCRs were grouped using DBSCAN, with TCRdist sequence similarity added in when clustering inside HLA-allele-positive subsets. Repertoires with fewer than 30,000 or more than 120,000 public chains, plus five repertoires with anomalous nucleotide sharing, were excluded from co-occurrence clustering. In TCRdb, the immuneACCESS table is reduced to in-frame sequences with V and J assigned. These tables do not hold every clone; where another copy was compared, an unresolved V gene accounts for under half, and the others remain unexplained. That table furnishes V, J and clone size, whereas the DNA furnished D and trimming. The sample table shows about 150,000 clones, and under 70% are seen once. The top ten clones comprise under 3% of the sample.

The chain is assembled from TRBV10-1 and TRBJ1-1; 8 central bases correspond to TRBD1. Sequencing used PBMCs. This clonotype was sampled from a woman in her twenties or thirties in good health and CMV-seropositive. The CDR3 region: CASSAGQGRSNTEAFF. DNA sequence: TGCGCCAGCAGTGCCGGACAGGGAAGGTCCAACACTGAAGCTTTCTTT.